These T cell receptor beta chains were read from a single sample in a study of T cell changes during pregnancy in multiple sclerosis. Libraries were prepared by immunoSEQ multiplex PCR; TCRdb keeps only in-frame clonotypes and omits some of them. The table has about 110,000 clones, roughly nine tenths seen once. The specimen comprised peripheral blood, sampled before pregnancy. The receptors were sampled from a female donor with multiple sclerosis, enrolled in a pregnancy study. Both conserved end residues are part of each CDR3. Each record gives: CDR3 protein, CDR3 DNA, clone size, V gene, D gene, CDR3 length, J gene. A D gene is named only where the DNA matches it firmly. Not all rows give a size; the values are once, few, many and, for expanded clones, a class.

CDR3aa: CASSRAQGMDGYTF; CDR3nt: TGTGCCAGCAGCCGCGCTCAGGGTATGGATGGCTACACCTTC; abundance: NA; v_gene: TRBV11-3; d_gene: NA; len: 14; j_gene: TRBJ1-2
CDR3aa: CASSIMTGRNTEAFF; CDR3nt: TGTGCCAGTAGTATAATGACAGGACGGAACACTGAAGCTTTCTTT; abundance: NA; v_gene: TRBV19; d_gene: NA; len: 15; j_gene: TRBJ1-1
CDR3aa: CSVEDTDWQFF; CDR3nt: TGCAGCGTTGAAGATACGGACTGGCAGTTCTTC; abundance: NA; v_gene: TRBV29-1; d_gene: NA; len: 11; j_gene: TRBJ2-1
CDR3aa: CASSLDRGYTEAFF; CDR3nt: TGCGCCAGCAGCCTGGACAGGGGGTACACTGAAGCTTTCTTT; abundance: NA; v_gene: TRBV5-1; d_gene: TRBD1; len: 14; j_gene: TRBJ1-1
CDR3aa: CASSAQISGTYTGELFF; CDR3nt: TGCGCCAGCAGCGCCCAGATTAGCGGAACCTACACCGGGGAGCTGTTTTTT; abundance: NA; v_gene: TRBV5-1; d_gene: NA; len: 17; j_gene: TRBJ2-2
CDR3aa: CASSERGGYTF; CDR3nt: TGTGCCAGCAGTGAAAGGGGAGGCTACACCTTC; abundance: NA; v_gene: TRBV25-1; d_gene: NA; len: 11; j_gene: TRBJ1-2
CDR3aa: CASSVSRTLTF; CDR3nt: TGTGCCAGCAGTGTCTCCAGGACTTTAACCTTC; abundance: NA; v_gene: TRBV6-5; d_gene: NA; len: 11; j_gene: TRBJ1-2
CDR3aa: CASSPEGTNQPQHF; CDR3nt: TGTGCCAGCAGCCCAGAGGGCACCAATCAGCCCCAGCATTTT; abundance: NA; v_gene: TRBV9; d_gene: NA; len: 14; j_gene: TRBJ1-5
CDR3aa: CASSQATGGGETQYF; CDR3nt: TGCGCCAGCAGCCAAGCAACAGGGGGAGGCGAGACCCAGTACTTC; abundance: NA; v_gene: TRBV4-3; d_gene: TRBD1; len: 15; j_gene: TRBJ2-5
CDR3aa: CASSISSGSSYEQYF; CDR3nt: TGTGCCAGCAGCATATCTAGCGGTAGCTCCTACGAGCAGTACTTC; abundance: NA; v_gene: TRBV4-2; d_gene: TRBD2; len: 15; j_gene: TRBJ2-7
CDR3aa: CASSQAGVHGYTF; CDR3nt: TGTGCCAGCAGCCAAGCAGGGGTGCATGGCTACACCTTC; abundance: NA; v_gene: TRBV14; d_gene: NA; len: 13; j_gene: TRBJ1-2
CDR3aa: CASTNAMNTEAFF; CDR3nt: TGTGCCAGCACCAATGCTATGAACACTGAAGCTTTCTTT; abundance: few; v_gene: TRBV28; d_gene: NA; len: 13; j_gene: TRBJ1-1
CDR3aa: CASSMYRGAGELFF; CDR3nt: TGTGCCAGTAGTATGTACAGGGGAGCCGGGGAGCTGTTTTTT; abundance: NA; v_gene: TRBV19; d_gene: TRBD1; len: 14; j_gene: TRBJ2-2
CDR3aa: CASSFPAGGKDTQYF; CDR3nt: TGTGCCAGCAGTTTCCCGGCGGGAGGTAAAGATACGCAGTATTTT; abundance: NA; v_gene: TRBV27; d_gene: TRBD2; len: 15; j_gene: TRBJ2-3
CDR3aa: CASSDDFSRRNGYTF; CDR3nt: TGTGCCAGCAGTGACGACTTCTCGCGGAGGAATGGCTACACCTTC; abundance: once; v_gene: TRBV2; d_gene: NA; len: 15; j_gene: TRBJ1-2
CDR3aa: CASSFPRGSTYEQYF; CDR3nt: TGTGCCAGCAGCTTTCCTCGGGGGTCGACCTACGAGCAGTACTTC; abundance: NA; v_gene: TRBV7-2; d_gene: NA; len: 15; j_gene: TRBJ2-7
CDR3aa: CASRQSGSTDTQYF; CDR3nt: TGTGCCAGTCGTCAAAGCGGGAGCACAGATACGCAGTATTTT; abundance: NA; v_gene: TRBV28; d_gene: NA; len: 14; j_gene: TRBJ2-3
CDR3aa: CASSGKGVSNQPQHF; CDR3nt: TGTGCCAGTAGTGGTAAGGGGGTTAGCAATCAGCCCCAGCATTTT; abundance: once; v_gene: TRBV19; d_gene: NA; len: 15; j_gene: TRBJ1-5
CDR3aa: CASSRLAGVTSTDTQYF; CDR3nt: TGTGCCAGCAGCCGACTAGCGGGAGTAACTAGCACAGATACGCAGTATTTT; abundance: NA; v_gene: TRBV5-6; d_gene: TRBD2; len: 17; j_gene: TRBJ2-3
CDR3aa: CASSLGQLYGYTF; CDR3nt: TGTGCCAGCAGCTTGGGACAGCTTTATGGCTACACCTTC; abundance: NA; v_gene: TRBV5-6; d_gene: NA; len: 13; j_gene: TRBJ1-2
CDR3aa: CASSPTDYGYTF; CDR3nt: TGTGCCAGCAGCCCCACTGACTATGGCTACACCTTC; abundance: NA; v_gene: TRBV7-9; d_gene: NA; len: 12; j_gene: TRBJ1-2
CDR3aa: CASSLMFRGEGGYTF; CDR3nt: TGTGCCAGCAGCTTGATGTTTCGAGGGGAGGGTGGCTACACCTTC; abundance: NA; v_gene: TRBV5-4; d_gene: NA; len: 15; j_gene: TRBJ1-2
CDR3aa: CASSPVTGAYEQYF; CDR3nt: TGTGCCAGCAGCCCCGTGACAGGGGCCTACGAGCAGTACTTC; abundance: NA; v_gene: TRBV7-8; d_gene: TRBD1; len: 14; j_gene: TRBJ2-7
CDR3aa: CASSPGTGVLTVEQYF; CDR3nt: TGTGCCAGCAGTCCAGGGACAGGGGTTTTGACGGTCGAGCAGTACTTC; abundance: NA; v_gene: TRBV27; d_gene: TRBD1; len: 16; j_gene: TRBJ2-7
CDR3aa: CASMETGAQPQHF; CDR3nt: TGTGCCAGCATGGAGACAGGGGCTCAGCCCCAGCATTTT; abundance: NA; v_gene: TRBV6-1; d_gene: TRBD1; len: 13; j_gene: TRBJ1-5
CDR3aa: CASSPRQGSIEAFF; CDR3nt: TGTGCCAGCTCACCGCGACAGGGATCCATTGAAGCTTTCTTT; abundance: NA; v_gene: TRBV18; d_gene: TRBD1; len: 14; j_gene: TRBJ1-1
CDR3aa: CASSGNPGVPTEAFF; CDR3nt: TGTGCCAGCAGTGGGAACCCCGGGGTCCCCACTGAAGCTTTCTTT; abundance: NA; v_gene: TRBV6-1; d_gene: NA; len: 15; j_gene: TRBJ1-1
CDR3aa: CAITGSVDYGYTF; CDR3nt: TGTGCCATCACCGGGTCAGTAGACTATGGCTACACCTTC; abundance: once; v_gene: TRBV10-3; d_gene: NA; len: 13; j_gene: TRBJ1-2
CDR3aa: CASSAVRDQRHSPLHF; CDR3nt: TGTGCCAGCAGCGCAGTGCGGGACCAAAGGCATTCACCCCTCCACTTT; abundance: NA; v_gene: TRBV7-2; d_gene: NA; len: 16; j_gene: TRBJ1-6
CDR3aa: CASSGGGAQFF; CDR3nt: TGTGCCAGCAGCGGTGGGGGCGCGCAGTTCTTC; abundance: NA; v_gene: TRBV9; d_gene: NA; len: 11; j_gene: TRBJ2-1
CDR3aa: CASSKGQGTVTGELFF; CDR3nt: TGTGCCAGCAGCAAAGGACAGGGGACGGTCACCGGGGAGCTGTTTTTT; abundance: NA; v_gene: TRBV28; d_gene: TRBD1; len: 16; j_gene: TRBJ2-2
CDR3aa: CASSVLAGGADTQYF; CDR3nt: TGTGCCAGCAGCGTGTTAGCGGGAGGTGCAGATACGCAGTATTTT; abundance: NA; v_gene: TRBV6-1; d_gene: TRBD2; len: 15; j_gene: TRBJ2-3
CDR3aa: CATSGTGAIYEQYF; CDR3nt: TGTGCCACCTCAGGGACAGGAGCGATATACGAGCAGTACTTC; abundance: NA; v_gene: TRBV6-1; d_gene: TRBD1; len: 14; j_gene: TRBJ2-7
CDR3aa: CASSQAAGQGAREQYF; CDR3nt: TGTGCCAGCAGTCAAGCAGCGGGACAGGGGGCGCGAGAGCAGTACTTC; abundance: NA; v_gene: TRBV6-1; d_gene: TRBD1; len: 16; j_gene: TRBJ2-7
CDR3aa: CASSLARAGAYNEQFF; CDR3nt: TGTGCCAGCAGCTTAGCGCGTGCGGGAGCCTACAATGAGCAGTTCTTC; abundance: once; v_gene: TRBV7-8; d_gene: TRBD2; len: 16; j_gene: TRBJ2-1
CDR3aa: CASSGGGNIQYF; CDR3nt: TGTGCCTCCTCGGGGGGCGGGAACATTCAGTACTTC; abundance: NA; v_gene: TRBV30; d_gene: NA; len: 12; j_gene: TRBJ2-4
CDR3aa: CASSDRGSSYNEQFF; CDR3nt: TGTGCCAGCAGCGACAGGGGGAGCTCCTACAATGAGCAGTTCTTC; abundance: NA; v_gene: TRBV9; d_gene: TRBD1; len: 15; j_gene: TRBJ2-1
CDR3aa: CASSLGRLGRGEKLFF; CDR3nt: TGTGCCAGCAGCTTAGGAAGGTTAGGTCGGGGTGAAAAACTGTTTTTT; abundance: NA; v_gene: TRBV7-9; d_gene: NA; len: 16; j_gene: TRBJ1-4
CDR3aa: CASSSNLGYTF; CDR3nt: TGTGCCAGCAGCTCCAACTTAGGCTACACCTTC; abundance: NA; v_gene: TRBV28; d_gene: NA; len: 11; j_gene: TRBJ1-2
CDR3aa: CASSRKPGDSRSGNTIYF; CDR3nt: TGCGCCAGCAGCCGTAAACCAGGGGATTCTCGCTCTGGAAACACCATATATTTT; abundance: NA; v_gene: TRBV4-3; d_gene: NA; len: 18; j_gene: TRBJ1-3